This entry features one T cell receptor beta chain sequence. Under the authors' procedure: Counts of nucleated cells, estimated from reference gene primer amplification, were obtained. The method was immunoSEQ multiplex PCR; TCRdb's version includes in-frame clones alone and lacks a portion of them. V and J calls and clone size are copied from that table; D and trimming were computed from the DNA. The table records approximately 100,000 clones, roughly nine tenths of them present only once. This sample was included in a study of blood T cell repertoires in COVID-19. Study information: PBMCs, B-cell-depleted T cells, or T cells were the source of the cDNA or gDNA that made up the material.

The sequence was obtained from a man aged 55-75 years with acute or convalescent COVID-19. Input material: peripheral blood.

In DNA, the CDR3 is TGTGCCACCAGTGATGCCAAACTAGCGGGAGTACGGAATGAGCAGTTCTTC. Translated: CATSDAKLAGVRNEQFF. The chain couples TRBV24-1 to TRBJ2-1; 11 bases are shared with TRBD2. The CDR3 totals 17 residues. Trimming removed 3 bases from V and 7 bases from J; junction bases left unmatched: 10. From germline, CDR1 is KGHDR and CDR2 SFDVKD.